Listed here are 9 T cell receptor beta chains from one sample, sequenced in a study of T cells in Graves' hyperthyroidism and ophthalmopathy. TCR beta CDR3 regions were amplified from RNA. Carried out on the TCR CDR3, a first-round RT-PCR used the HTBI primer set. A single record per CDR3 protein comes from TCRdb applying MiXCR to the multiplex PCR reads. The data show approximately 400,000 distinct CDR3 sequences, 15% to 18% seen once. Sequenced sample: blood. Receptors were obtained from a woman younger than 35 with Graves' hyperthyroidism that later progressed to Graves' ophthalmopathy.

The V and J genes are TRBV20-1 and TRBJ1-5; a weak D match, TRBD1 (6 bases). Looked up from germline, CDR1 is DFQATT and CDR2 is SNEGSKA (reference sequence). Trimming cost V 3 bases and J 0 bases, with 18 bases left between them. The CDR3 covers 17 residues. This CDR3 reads CSARNYGDIYSNQPQHF. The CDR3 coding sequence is TGCAGTGCTAGGAATTACGGGGACATTTATAGCAATCAGCCCCAGCATTTT.

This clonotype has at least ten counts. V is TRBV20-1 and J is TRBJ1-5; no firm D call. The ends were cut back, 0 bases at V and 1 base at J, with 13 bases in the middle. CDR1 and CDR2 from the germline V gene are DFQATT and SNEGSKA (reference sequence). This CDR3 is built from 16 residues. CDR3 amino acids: CSARDARLASNQPQHF. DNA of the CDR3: TGCAGTGCTAGAGATGCACGGCTGGCGAGCAATCAGCCCCAGCATTTT.

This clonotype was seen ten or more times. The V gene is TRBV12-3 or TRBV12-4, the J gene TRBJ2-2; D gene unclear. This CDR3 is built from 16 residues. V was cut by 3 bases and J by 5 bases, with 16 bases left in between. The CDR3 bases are TGTGCCAGCAGTTTTTTGGTCCAGGTTCCGACCGGGGAGCTGTTTTTT. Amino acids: CASSFLVQVPTGELFF.

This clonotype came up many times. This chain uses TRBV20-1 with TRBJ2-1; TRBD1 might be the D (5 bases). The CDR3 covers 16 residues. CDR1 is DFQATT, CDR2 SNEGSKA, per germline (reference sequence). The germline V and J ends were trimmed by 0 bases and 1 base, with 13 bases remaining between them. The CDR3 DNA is TGCAGTGCTAGAGATTGGGCGACAGAGTCCTACAATGAGCAGTTCTTC. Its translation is CSARDWATESYNEQFF.

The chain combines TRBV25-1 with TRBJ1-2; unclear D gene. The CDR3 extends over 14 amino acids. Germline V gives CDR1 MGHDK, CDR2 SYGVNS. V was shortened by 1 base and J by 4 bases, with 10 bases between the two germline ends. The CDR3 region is CASSELYPPYGYTF. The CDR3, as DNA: TGTGCCAGCAGTGAATTATACCCGCCCTATGGCTACACCTTC.

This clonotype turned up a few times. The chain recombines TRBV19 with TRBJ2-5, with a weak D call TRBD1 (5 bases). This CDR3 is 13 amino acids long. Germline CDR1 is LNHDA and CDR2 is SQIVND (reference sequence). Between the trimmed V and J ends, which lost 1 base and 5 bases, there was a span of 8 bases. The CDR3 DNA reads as TGTGCCAGTAGTATAGTGCAGGGCGAGACCCAGTACTTC. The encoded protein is CASSIVQGETQYF.

CDR3 nucleotides: TGTGCCAGCAGTGACCCGGGACTAGCGGGAGGGCCAGAGACCCAGTACTTC. Protein product: CASSDPGLAGGPETQYF. The J gene is TRBJ2-5, the V gene TRBV6-2 or TRBV6-3; 16 nucleotides line up with TRBD2. Trimming cost V 5 bases and J 4 bases; bases outside gene matches: 7. Germline lookup yields CDR1 MNHEY and CDR2 SVGEGT. CDR3 size: 17 residues.

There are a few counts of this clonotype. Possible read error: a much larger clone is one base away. The CDR3 nucleotides are TGCAGCGTTGCGGGGGGACCGACTCGGCCCTACGAGCAGTACTTC. It specifies CSVAGGPTRPYEQYF. The V call is TRBV29-1, the J call TRBJ2-7; 7 positions match TRBD2. This CDR3 has 15 amino acids. The germline gives CDR1 SQVTM, CDR2 ANQGSEA. The ends lost 4 bases at V and 2 bases at J; junction bases unmatched: 11.

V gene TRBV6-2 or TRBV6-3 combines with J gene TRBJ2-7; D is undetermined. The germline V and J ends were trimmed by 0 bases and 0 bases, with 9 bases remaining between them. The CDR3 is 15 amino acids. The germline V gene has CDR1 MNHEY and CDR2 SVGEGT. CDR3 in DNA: TGTGCCAGCAGTTACTCGCTAAAGTCCTCCTACGAGCAGTACTTC. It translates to CASSYSLKSSYEQYF.